This TCR beta chain was sequenced in a study of response to subunit inactivated influenza vaccine. Study-level points and caveats: Every seasonal influenza vaccination brings in few new T cells, the authors suggested.

This CDR3 is 19 amino acids long. Germline V gene data show CDR1 as MGHRA and CDR2 as YSYEKL. V gave up 4 bases and J gave up 5 bases; unmatched junction bases: 20. To note about this clonotype: Its antigen is not known.

A single record per CDR3 protein comes from TCRdb applying MiXCR to the RT-PCR reads. The data show more than 200,000 distinct CDR3 sequences, with 10% to 15% seen just once and about 7.8% held by the top ten. This TCR came from a man aged 50-59 years who received an inactivated influenza vaccine. Sequencing used non-naive T cells sorted from PBMCs, obtained around 14 days before vaccination. V is TRBV4-1 and J is TRBJ1-1, with TRBD1 matching 9 bases. The CDR3 nucleotides read TGCGCCAGCAGCCCGGGGGGGTTGGGGACAGGGTCAAGGGGAACTGAAGCTTTCTTT. This translates into CASSPGGLGTGSRGTEAFF.